The clone carrying this TCR beta chain was counted a few times. What it recognizes is unknown. These data originate in a study of CD8 T cells in ankylosing spondylitis. Libraries for TCR beta were made by quantitative 5'-RACE with molecular barcodes. MiXCR, run by TCRdb on the 5' RACE reads, gives a single entry per CDR3 protein. The sample gives about 700,000 distinct CDR3 sequences, around a fifth of which show up once; around 19% is in the top ten. Germline V CDR1 and CDR2: DFQATT, SNEGSKA (reference sequence). With 3 bases clipped from V and 8 bases from J, the junction kept 9 bases outside the gene matches. This CDR3 spans 13 amino acids. Study-wide findings and caveats: Made up of fewer than ten highly homologous variants, a TCR beta motif appeared characteristic of ankylosing spondylitis blood. Both synovial fluid and blood in reactive arthritis had previously been reported to carry some motif variants. The authors found the disease-linked clones to be CD8+ and relatively rare in peripheral blood. Reportedly, disease-linked clones are significantly enriched in ankylosing spondylitis patients' matched synovial fluid.

This receptor was obtained from a male donor with ankylosing spondylitis. Specimen: blood, either unsorted or a sorted T cell fraction (not recorded which). This chain uses TRBV20-1 with TRBJ1-2; TRBD1 aligns across 7 bases. CDR3 sequence: CSARVPTGRGYTF. The CDR3 region has the DNA TGCAGTGCTAGGGTCCCGACAGGGCGAGGCTACACCTTC.